In its sample, the clone carrying this T cell receptor beta chain was seen a few times. Its antigen is not known. The CDR3 contains 13 residues. Germline V gives CDR1 LNHDA, CDR2 SQIVND (reference sequence). The ends were cut back, 3 bases at V and 0 bases at J, with 5 bases in the middle. The PCR made use of 60 Vbeta and 13 Jbeta primers. Using immunoSEQ multiplex PCR, the repertoire was profiled, and TCRdb retains in-frame clones only, with some absent. The data hold tens of thousands of clones, with around 78% observed a single time. The data stem from a study of cytomegalovirus exposure and HLA in healthy donors. Overall study findings and caveats: Researchers reported in a later analysis that a missense DCLRE1C variant was tied to TCR beta V- and J-gene trimming. Roughly uniform sequencing depth across donors was assumed, possibly incorrectly. It was reportedly the case that the classifier diagnosed cytomegalovirus status with high specificity and sensitivity. The authors considered a cluster of highly shared sequence variants likely to be a sequencing artifact.

The sequence was collected from a man aged 25 to 40 in good health and CMV-seronegative. The chain has TRBV19 and TRBJ1-1, with unresolved D. Sample: PBMCs. The CDR3 is CASSIAVNTEAFF. The CDR3 DNA reads as TGTGCCAGTAGTATTGCGGTGAACACTGAAGCTTTCTTT.